This is a list of T cell receptor beta chains from one sample in a study of T cells in Graves' hyperthyroidism and ophthalmopathy. TCRdb reprocessed the multiplex PCR reads via MiXCR and lists one record per CDR3 protein. The sample comprises 300,000 to 450,000 distinct CDR3 sequences, roughly 13% of which are singletons, and roughly 20% rests with the top ten. The sequenced material came from blood. Every receptor here comes from a man aged 25 to 45 with Graves' hyperthyroidism that later progressed to Graves' ophthalmopathy. Both conserved end residues are part of each CDR3. The D gene is left open where the match is weak. Only some rows state a clone size, as once, few, many or a class for expanded clones.

abundance: NA
d_gene: NA
j_gene: TRBJ2-2
v_gene: TRBV7-9
CDR3aa: CASSGTTGELFF
CDR3nt: TGTGCCAGCAGCGGGACCACCGGGGAGCTGTTTTTT

abundance: NA
d_gene: NA
j_gene: TRBJ2-3
v_gene: TRBV6-1
CDR3aa: CASNPSGTYLGTQYF
CDR3nt: TGTGCCAGCAATCCATCGGGGACCTACTTAGGTACGCAGTATTTT

abundance: many
d_gene: TRBD2
j_gene: TRBJ2-7
v_gene: TRBV6-1
CDR3aa: CASTQRLAGTSYEQYF
CDR3nt: TGTGCCAGCACCCAAAGACTAGCGGGGACCTCCTACGAGCAGTACTTC

abundance: few
d_gene: NA
j_gene: TRBJ2-2
v_gene: TRBV7-6
CDR3aa: CASSPQPGTGELFF
CDR3nt: TGTGCCAGCTCCCCCCAGCCGGGCACCGGGGAGCTGTTTTTT

abundance: few
d_gene: TRBD1
j_gene: TRBJ2-1
v_gene: TRBV24-1
CDR3aa: CATSDTGGYYNEQFF
CDR3nt: TGTGCCACCAGTGATACAGGGGGCTACTACAATGAGCAGTTCTTC

abundance: few
d_gene: NA
j_gene: TRBJ1-1
v_gene: TRBV9
CDR3aa: CASSVEWSGPEAFF
CDR3nt: TGTGCCAGCAGCGTAGAGTGGTCGGGGCCGGAAGCTTTCTTT

abundance: few
d_gene: TRBD2
j_gene: TRBJ2-3
v_gene: TRBV20-1
CDR3aa: CSARGTSGGTVSTDTQYF
CDR3nt: TGCAGTGCTAGAGGGACTAGCGGGGGGACCGTTAGCACAGATACGCAGTATTTT

abundance: many
d_gene: NA
j_gene: TRBJ1-1
v_gene: TRBV19
CDR3aa: CASSGVLGTEAFF
CDR3nt: TGTGCCAGTAGTGGCGTCCTGGGAACTGAAGCTTTCTTT

abundance: many
d_gene: NA
j_gene: TRBJ1-3
v_gene: TRBV7-8
CDR3aa: CASSWMEGGNTIYF
CDR3nt: TGTGCCAGCAGCTGGATGGAGGGAGGAAACACCATATATTTT

abundance: many
d_gene: NA
j_gene: TRBJ1-1
v_gene: TRBV27
CDR3aa: CASSFFGREAFF
CDR3nt: TGTGCCAGCAGTTTTTTCGGCAGAGAAGCTTTCTTT

abundance: few
d_gene: NA
j_gene: TRBJ1-4
v_gene: TRBV10-1
CDR3aa: CASSDQGAGGKLFF
CDR3nt: TGCGCCAGCAGTGACCAAGGCGCTGGAGGAAAACTGTTTTTT

abundance: many
d_gene: NA
j_gene: TRBJ2-7
v_gene: TRBV7-2
CDR3aa: CASSPPDWRAAYEQYF
CDR3nt: TGTGCCAGCAGCCCACCCGATTGGCGGGCGGCCTACGAGCAGTACTTC

abundance: few
d_gene: NA
j_gene: TRBJ1-2
v_gene: TRBV28
CDR3aa: CASSQTLKGYTF
CDR3nt: TGTGCCAGCAGTCAGACATTGAAGGGCTACACCTTC

abundance: NA
d_gene: NA
j_gene: TRBJ2-3
v_gene: TRBV6-1
CDR3aa: CASSEDRFTDTQYF
CDR3nt: TGTGCCAGCAGTGAAGACCGATTCACAGATACGCAGTATTTT

abundance: NA
d_gene: NA
j_gene: TRBJ1-2
v_gene: TRBV10-2
CDR3aa: CASRSGNYGYTF
CDR3nt: TGCGCCAGCAGGTCAGGGAACTATGGCTACACCTTC

abundance: many
d_gene: TRBD1
j_gene: TRBJ2-7
v_gene: TRBV6-1
CDR3aa: CASSPGTDYEQYF
CDR3nt: TGCGCCAGCAGCCCCGGGACAGACTACGAGCAGTACTTC

abundance: few
d_gene: NA
j_gene: TRBJ2-5
v_gene: TRBV7-6
CDR3aa: CASSPTRGPQETQYF
CDR3nt: TGTGCCAGCAGCCCCACGCGGGGGCCCCAAGAGACCCAGTACTTC

abundance: NA
d_gene: NA
j_gene: TRBJ2-5
v_gene: TRBV24-1
CDR3aa: CATSDTKQGVLLETQYF
CDR3nt: TGTGCCACCAGTGATACAAAACAAGGGGTCCTGCTTGAGACCCAGTACTTC

abundance: few
d_gene: NA
j_gene: TRBJ1-1
v_gene: TRBV10-3
CDR3aa: CAISERQGNTEAFF
CDR3nt: TGTGCCATCAGTGAACGGCAGGGAAACACTGAAGCTTTCTTT

abundance: many
d_gene: TRBD1
j_gene: TRBJ2-5
v_gene: TRBV5-4
CDR3aa: CASSLGSPGQGRGETQYF
CDR3nt: TGTGCCAGCAGCTTAGGGTCCCCGGGACAGGGGCGCGGAGAGACCCAGTACTTC

abundance: many
d_gene: NA
j_gene: TRBJ1-2
v_gene: TRBV28
CDR3aa: CASSLSGWGNYGYTF
CDR3nt: TGTGCCAGCAGTTTATCAGGGTGGGGGAACTATGGCTACACCTTC

abundance: NA
d_gene: TRBD1
j_gene: TRBJ2-1
v_gene: TRBV7-3
CDR3aa: CASSGQGGFTTHNEQFF
CDR3nt: TGTGCCAGCAGCGGACAGGGGGGTTTTACCACACACAATGAGCAGTTCTTC

abundance: NA
d_gene: NA
j_gene: TRBJ1-1
v_gene: TRBV29-1
CDR3aa: CSVEPTPNTEAFF
CDR3nt: TGCAGCGTTGAACCAACACCGAACACTGAAGCTTTCTTT

abundance: many
d_gene: TRBD2
j_gene: TRBJ2-3
v_gene: TRBV5-1
CDR3aa: CASSPAGDSTDTQYF
CDR3nt: TGCGCCAGCAGCCCGGCGGGGGACAGCACAGATACGCAGTATTTT

abundance: few
d_gene: NA
j_gene: TRBJ1-1
v_gene: TRBV4-1
CDR3aa: CASSQYGNFDTEAFF
CDR3nt: TGCGCCAGCAGCCAATATGGGAATTTTGACACTGAAGCTTTCTTT

abundance: NA
d_gene: TRBD2
j_gene: TRBJ2-7
v_gene: TRBV6-1
CDR3aa: CASSEGSGDEQYF
CDR3nt: TGTGCCAGCAGTGAAGGTAGCGGGGACGAGCAGTACTTC

abundance: many
d_gene: TRBD1
j_gene: TRBJ2-1
v_gene: TRBV7-8
CDR3aa: CASSLDSGGRNEQFF
CDR3nt: TGTGCCAGCAGCTTAGATTCAGGGGGCAGGAATGAGCAGTTCTTC

abundance: many
d_gene: NA
j_gene: TRBJ2-3
v_gene: TRBV2
CDR3aa: CASRRDFSSSTDTQYF
CDR3nt: TGTGCCAGCAGGAGGGACTTCTCTTCTAGCACAGATACGCAGTATTTT

abundance: many
d_gene: NA
j_gene: TRBJ1-1
v_gene: TRBV29-1
CDR3aa: CSVRSLRTEAFF
CDR3nt: TGCAGCGTGCGTAGCCTGAGGACTGAAGCTTTCTTT

abundance: many
d_gene: NA
j_gene: TRBJ1-1
v_gene: TRBV5-1
CDR3aa: CASSSRDGYTEAFF
CDR3nt: TGCGCCAGCAGCTCGCGGGACGGCTACACTGAAGCTTTCTTT

abundance: NA
d_gene: TRBD1
j_gene: TRBJ2-7
v_gene: TRBV5-5
CDR3aa: CASSLKGTGFSYEQYF
CDR3nt: TGTGCCAGCAGCTTAAAGGGGACAGGTTTCTCCTACGAGCAGTACTTC

abundance: many
d_gene: TRBD2
j_gene: TRBJ2-7
v_gene: TRBV27
CDR3aa: CASSLSGLETYEQYF
CDR3nt: TGTGCCAGCAGTTTATCAGGACTAGAGACCTACGAGCAGTACTTC

abundance: many
d_gene: NA
j_gene: TRBJ2-5
v_gene: TRBV10-3
CDR3aa: CAISESPGPQETQYF
CDR3nt: TGTGCCATCAGTGAGTCACCGGGCCCCCAAGAGACCCAGTACTTC

abundance: few
d_gene: NA
j_gene: TRBJ2-7
v_gene: TRBV20-1
CDR3aa: CSAAERISEQYF
CDR3nt: TGCAGTGCCGCCGAACGGATCTCCGAGCAGTACTTC

abundance: NA
d_gene: NA
j_gene: TRBJ2-7
v_gene: TRBV27
CDR3aa: CASSSQRWTGSGEQYF
CDR3nt: TGTGCCAGCAGTTCCCAACGATGGACGGGTTCGGGCGAGCAGTACTTC

abundance: few
d_gene: NA
j_gene: TRBJ2-3
v_gene: TRBV6-5
CDR3aa: CASSYSNGGADTQYF
CDR3nt: TGTGCCAGCAGTTACTCGAACGGGGGTGCAGATACGCAGTATTTT

abundance: few
d_gene: NA
j_gene: TRBJ2-1
v_gene: TRBV2
CDR3aa: CASMGRGNEQFF
CDR3nt: TGTGCCAGCATGGGAAGGGGCAATGAGCAGTTCTTC

abundance: many
d_gene: NA
j_gene: TRBJ2-1
v_gene: TRBV6-1
CDR3aa: CASSSPGHPRDEQFF
CDR3nt: TGTGCCAGCAGTTCCCCCGGACACCCGAGGGATGAGCAGTTCTTC

abundance: many
d_gene: NA
j_gene: TRBJ2-3
v_gene: TRBV20-1
CDR3aa: CSARDELTRRTDTQYF
CDR3nt: TGCAGTGCTAGAGATGAATTGACGCGGCGCACAGATACGCAGTATTTT

abundance: NA
d_gene: TRBD1
j_gene: TRBJ1-1
v_gene: TRBV13
CDR3aa: CASSSGQGLTEAFF
CDR3nt: TGTGCCAGCAGCTCCGGACAGGGGCTGACTGAAGCTTTCTTT

abundance: few
d_gene: TRBD1
j_gene: TRBJ1-1
v_gene: TRBV6-1
CDR3aa: CASSGRTGEAEAFF
CDR3nt: TGTGCCAGCAGTGGACGGACAGGGGAGGCTGAAGCTTTCTTT

abundance: many
d_gene: NA
j_gene: TRBJ2-2
v_gene: TRBV7-2
CDR3aa: CASSPQGWGTGELFF
CDR3nt: TGTGCCAGCAGCCCTCAGGGGTGGGGCACCGGGGAGCTGTTTTTT

abundance: few
d_gene: TRBD2
j_gene: TRBJ2-5
v_gene: TRBV11-2
CDR3aa: CASSLSEGRGETQYF
CDR3nt: TGTGCCAGCAGCTTATCCGAGGGGCGGGGGGAGACCCAGTACTTC

abundance: NA
d_gene: NA
j_gene: TRBJ2-3
v_gene: TRBV30
CDR3aa: CAWSVEGDTQYF
CDR3nt: TGTGCCTGGAGTGTCGAGGGAGATACGCAGTATTTT